These T cell receptor beta chains were read from a single sample in a study of OX40 agonist ivuxolimab in advanced cancers. TCRdb's table, derived via immunoSEQ multiplex PCR, lists solely in-frame clones and lacks some. The data hold approximately 62,000 clones, with about 92% observed a single time. The source was CD4+ or CD8+ T cells sorted from blood, collected in a trial of the OX40 agonist ivuxolimab. These receptors all stem from an adult with an advanced solid tumor such as melanoma, head and neck, liver or kidney cancer. The CDR3 runs from the conserved cysteine through the conserved F or W. D genes are given only for firm matches. Expanded clones are given a class, and other clones once, few, many or no size at all.

j_call,d_call,v_call,clone_size,cdr3_nt,cdr3_aa
TRBJ1-5,NA,TRBV27,NA,TGTGCCAGCAGTTTCGACGGCAATCAGCCCCAGCATTTT,CASSFDGNQPQHF
TRBJ2-1,NA,TRBV29-1,NA,TGCAGCGTTCCCCAGAGCTCCTACAATGAGCAGTTCTTC,CSVPQSSYNEQFF
TRBJ1-3,NA,TRBV19,NA,TGTGCCAGTAGTTTGGGAAGCTCTGGAAACACCATATATTTT,CASSLGSSGNTIYF
TRBJ1-2,NA,TRBV13,NA,TGTGCCAGCAGCCACGGAGGGGCGCGGTATGGCTACACCTTC,CASSHGGARYGYTF
TRBJ2-7,NA,TRBV27,NA,TGTGCCAGCAGCCCGGGGGTACCTAACGAGCAGTACTTC,CASSPGVPNEQYF
TRBJ2-1,TRBD2,TRBV19,NA,TGTGCCAGTATTAAAAACCCCAGATCTTCTAGCGGGACCACCCGGAATGAGCAGTTCTTC,CASIKNPRSSSGTTRNEQFF
TRBJ2-3,NA,TRBV12-5,NA,TGTGCTAGTGGTGGACAAGACAGCACAGATACGCAGTATTTT,CASGGQDSTDTQYF
TRBJ2-3,TRBD2,TRBV7-2,NA,TGTGCCAGCAGCTTAGTAAGTCCAGCGGGGGTGCCAGATACGCAGTATTTT,CASSLVSPAGVPDTQYF
TRBJ2-3,TRBD1,TRBV7-2,NA,TGTGCCAGCACCCCTACCGGGACAGGGCACGCAGATACGCAGTATTTT,CASTPTGTGHADTQYF
TRBJ2-1,NA,TRBV18,NA,TGTGCCAGCTCACCACCGAAGCGGCGATACTCCTACAATGAGCAGTTCTTC,CASSPPKRRYSYNEQFF
TRBJ2-3,NA,TRBV19,NA,TGTGCCAGTAGTATAGTTGGAGATACGCAGTATTTT,CASSIVGDTQYF
TRBJ1-1,NA,TRBV7-3,once,TGTGCCAGCAGCTTAGACGCCGGACTACCTGAAGCTTTCTTT,CASSLDAGLPEAFF
TRBJ2-7,NA,TRBV5-4,NA,TGTGCCAGCAGCTTGGCGGGGGCGCGGGACTCCTACGAGCAGTACTTC,CASSLAGARDSYEQYF
TRBJ1-1,NA,TRBV2,NA,TGTGCCAGCAGTGTCAGGGAGCTTAGCACTGAAGCTTTCTTT,CASSVRELSTEAFF
TRBJ2-2,NA,TRBV27,NA,TGTGCCAGCAGCCCCTACCCCGGGGAGCTGTTTTTT,CASSPYPGELFF
TRBJ2-1,NA,TRBV9,NA,TGTGCCAGCAGCGTAGGGAGGGGGGTAACAAATGAGCAGTTCTTC,CASSVGRGVTNEQFF
TRBJ2-7,TRBD2,TRBV2,NA,TGTGCCAGCAGCGATCCTAGCGGGAGGGCCTACGAGCAGTACTTC,CASSDPSGRAYEQYF
TRBJ1-4,NA,TRBV6-1,NA,TGTGCCAGCAGTGGATGGGGGTTGGACGAAAAACTGTTTTTT,CASSGWGLDEKLFF
TRBJ1-4,NA,TRBV23-1,NA,TGCGCCAGCAGCCTCAGTGAAAAACTGTTTTTT,CASSLSEKLFF
TRBJ1-5,NA,TRBV7-9,few,TGTGCCAGCAGCCCTTCAGACTATGAGCCCCAGCATTTT,CASSPSDYEPQHF
TRBJ1-5,NA,TRBV4-1,NA,TGCGCCAGCAGCCAAAGGGGGTTGGGAGAGCCCGAGCCCCAGCATTTT,CASSQRGLGEPEPQHF
TRBJ2-3,TRBD2,TRBV6-1,NA,TGTGCCAGCAGTGAATATGCGGGACTAGCGGGGACCCCTGGTGCAGATACGCAGTATTTT,CASSEYAGLAGTPGADTQYF
TRBJ2-2,NA,TRBV13,once,TGTGCCAGCAGCTTAGGGCCTCTTGGCAAAAACACCGGGGAGCTGTTTTTT,CASSLGPLGKNTGELFF
TRBJ2-7,TRBD1,TRBV27,NA,TGTGCCAGCAGTTTTCGGGGGACAGGGTACGAGCAGTACTTC,CASSFRGTGYEQYF
TRBJ2-1,NA,TRBV7-6,NA,TGTGCCAGCAGTCCTAGACTAGGCGGAGCTGAGCAGTTCTTC,CASSPRLGGAEQFF
TRBJ2-2,NA,TRBV30,NA,TGTGCCCAGGGGTCCACAGGCCTGAACACCGGGGAGCTGTTTTTT,CAQGSTGLNTGELFF
TRBJ1-1,NA,TRBV5-6,few,TGTGCCAGCAGCTTGGCCGGCCAGAACACTGAAGCTTTCTTT,CASSLAGQNTEAFF
TRBJ1-5,NA,TRBV5-6,NA,TGTGCCAGCAGCCTCGGGCTCCTCAATCAGCCCCAGCATTTT,CASSLGLLNQPQHF
TRBJ2-5,TRBD2,TRBV25-1,NA,TGTGCGGGCAGTCGGGCGGGAGCGAGGGAGACCCAGTACTTC,CAGSRAGARETQYF
TRBJ2-7,TRBD1,TRBV5-1,many,TGCGCCAGCAAGCCCATGGGACAGGGTTCCTACGAGCAGTACTTC,CASKPMGQGSYEQYF
TRBJ2-7,TRBD1,TRBV7-7,NA,TGTGCCAGCAGCCCCGGGACAGTAAACCACGAGCAGTACTTC,CASSPGTVNHEQYF
TRBJ1-1,NA,TRBV29-1,NA,TGCAGCGTGTCGTGGATGAACACTGAAGCTTTCTTT,CSVSWMNTEAFF
TRBJ2-3,NA,TRBV27,NA,TGTGCCAGCAGTTTGGGGCGAACAGATACGCAGTATTTT,CASSLGRTDTQYF
TRBJ1-5,TRBD1,TRBV11-2,NA,TGTGCCAGCAGCTTAGGGACAGGAGCTTATAGCAATCAGCCCCAGCATTTT,CASSLGTGAYSNQPQHF
TRBJ1-2,NA,TRBV4-3,NA,TGCGCCAGCAGCCAAGGAGCAAAGTCGAACTATGGCTACACCTTC,CASSQGAKSNYGYTF
TRBJ2-7,TRBD1,TRBV16,NA,TGTGCCAGCAGCCGGGGACAGCTCTACGAGCAGTACTTC,CASSRGQLYEQYF
TRBJ2-7,TRBD1,TRBV5-6,NA,TGTGCCAGCAGCTTGTGGGACAGCACCTACGAGCAGTACTTC,CASSLWDSTYEQYF
TRBJ2-6,NA,TRBV9,NA,TGTGCCAGCAGCGTAGATTACGGGAGGGACAGCTACTCTGGGGCCAACGTCCTGACTTTC,CASSVDYGRDSYSGANVLTF
TRBJ1-2,TRBD1,TRBV7-9,NA,TGTGCCAGCAGCTTAGGGACAGGTGCTAACTATGGCTACACCTTC,CASSLGTGANYGYTF
TRBJ2-7,NA,TRBV4-1,NA,TGCGCCAGCAGCCAACTTGTGACAGGGAGGTACGAGCAGTACTTC,CASSQLVTGRYEQYF
TRBJ1-4,NA,TRBV4-2,NA,TGTGCCAGCAGCCAACACGGGGAGGGGAACGAAAAACTGTTTTTT,CASSQHGEGNEKLFF
TRBJ1-1,NA,TRBV19,NA,TGTGCCAGTACCAGAGGAGGAAACACTGAAGCTTTCTTT,CASTRGGNTEAFF
TRBJ2-2,TRBD1,TRBV11-2,NA,TGTGCCAGCAGCCGGATGGGGCAGGGGGCCGGGGAGCTGTTTTTT,CASSRMGQGAGELFF
TRBJ2-7,TRBD1,TRBV2,NA,TGTGCCAGCAGGCCATCCGAACAGGGGTATCGGAGCGAGCAGTACTTC,CASRPSEQGYRSEQYF
TRBJ1-1,NA,TRBV5-6,NA,TGTGCCAGCAGCTTGGGTAGTGCGGTAGAAGCTTTCTTT,CASSLGSAVEAFF
TRBJ2-7,NA,TRBV5-1,NA,TGCGCCAGCAGCCTTGCTTATGTAGCCAACGAGCAGTACTTC,CASSLAYVANEQYF
TRBJ1-5,NA,TRBV9,NA,TGTGCCAGCAGCGTAGGTTATAGCAATCAGCCCCAGCATTTT,CASSVGYSNQPQHF
TRBJ2-5,NA,TRBV7-9,NA,TGTGCCAGCAGCTTCGGAGGGTTGCGAGAGACCCAGTACTTC,CASSFGGLRETQYF
TRBJ2-7,NA,TRBV7-9,once,TGTGCCAGCAGCTTAGAGAGCCTCACCTACGAGCAGTACTTC,CASSLESLTYEQYF
TRBJ2-3,TRBD2,TRBV5-1,NA,TGCGCCAGCAGAGCACCGGGACTAGCGGGAGGCAAAGAGACAGATACGCAGTATTTT,CASRAPGLAGGKETDTQYF